The 18 T cell receptor beta chains below all came from one sample that was sequenced in a study of T cell changes during pregnancy in multiple sclerosis (dated 2019 in TCRdb). Receptor libraries were prepared by the immunoSEQ multiplex PCR assay. What TCRdb holds here is the immuneACCESS table cut down to in-frame rearrangements. Part of the clones is not present; checked against another copy, under half of the missing clones reflect an unresolved V gene, and the others are unexplained. This sample holds under 60,000 clones; 94% were observed only once. Less than 0.4% of the sample belongs to the ten largest clones. Specimen: CD4+ T cells from peripheral blood mononuclear cells, collected in the third trimester of pregnancy. These receptors were collected from a female donor with multiple sclerosis, enrolled in a pregnancy study.

The rearrangement uses TRBV10-3 and TRBJ2-2, with 9 bases that match TRBD1. This CDR3 has 14 amino acids. Germline CDR1 is ENHRY and CDR2 is SYGVKD. Losses at the gene ends were 6 bases for V and 6 bases for J; bases not matched to a gene: 5. DNA of the CDR3: TGTGCCATCAGCAGACAGGGGGTGCCCGGGGAGCTGTTTTTT. As protein: CAISRQGVPGELFF.

The J gene is TRBJ2-1, the V gene TRBV6-4, with D perhaps TRBD2 (7 bases). The V and J ends lost 6 bases and 7 bases respectively, with 19 bases between them. CDR1 and CDR2 (germline): MRHNA, SNTAGT. This CDR3 has 15 residues. The CDR3 region is CASRLRGGGRNEQFF. The CDR3 nucleotides are TGTGCCAGCAGGCTCCGGGGCGGGGGCCGGAATGAGCAGTTCTTC.

This chain uses TRBV28 with TRBJ1-1, with a tentative D call TRBD1 (5 bases). Trimming removed 8 bases at V and 0 bases at J, with 13 bases between. Germline V gene sequence: CDR1 MDHEN, CDR2 SYDVKM. The CDR3 has 14 amino acids. The CDR3 DNA reads TGTGCCAGCGGGGGACTGAACATGAACACTGAAGCTTTCTTT. This sequence encodes CASGGLNMNTEAFF.

This clone came up once. The gene calls are TRBV5-1 and TRBJ1-4; D possibly corresponds to TRBD1 (6 bases). The CDR3 is 15 amino acids. Germline CDR1 SGHRS, CDR2 YFSETQ. The V and J ends lost 1 base and 3 bases respectively, with 10 bases between them. The chain's CDR3 is CASSLNGQPNEKLFF. Written as DNA, the CDR3 is TGCGCCAGCAGCTTGAATGGACAGCCTAATGAAAAACTGTTTTTT.

The rearrangement uses TRBV6-1 and TRBJ1-1; D call uncertain. The germline V gene encodes CDR1 MNHNS and CDR2 SASEGT. The CDR3 spans 13 residues. Trimming took off 6 bases at V and 4 bases at J, with 12 bases between the two ends. The CDR3 here is CASSPQFTTEAFF. The CDR3 DNA reads as TGTGCCAGCAGCCCGCAGTTCACCACTGAAGCTTTCTTT.

V gene TRBV7-9 combines with J gene TRBJ1-3; D is undetermined. The CDR3 has 15 residues. V was clipped by 5 bases and J by 3 bases, with 14 bases between them. Germline CDR1 is SEHNR and CDR2 is FQNEAQ (reference sequence). CDR3 in amino acids: CASSPRDGLGNTIYF. The CDR3 DNA sequence: TGTGCCAGCAGCCCCCGAGATGGGCTTGGAAACACCATATATTTT.

This clone came up once. The chain carries TRBV5-4 and TRBJ2-1, with 9 positions matching TRBD2. The trim removed 7 bases at V and 2 bases at J, leaving 7 bases unmatched. Per germline, CDR1 SGHNT and CDR2 YYREEE (reference sequence). This CDR3 has 15 residues. CDR3 amino acids: CASASGGRAYNEQFF. CDR3 bases: TGTGCCAGCGCCTCGGGCGGGAGGGCCTACAATGAGCAGTTCTTC.

The CDR3 region has the DNA TGTGCCAGCAGCTCAGACAGGGATACGAACACCATATATTTT. Translating gives CASSSDRDTNTIYF. The chain recombines TRBV7-8 with TRBJ1-3, with TRBD1 matching over 7 bases. With 4 bases clipped from V and 7 bases from J, the junction kept 7 bases outside the gene matches. The CDR3 is 14 amino acids. The germline V gene has CDR1 SGHVS and CDR2 FQNEAQ.

This rearrangement joins TRBV9 to TRBJ2-3; D might be TRBD1 (7 bases). V lost 6 bases, J lost 2 bases, and 16 bases lay in between. This CDR3 contains 15 residues. Germline CDR1 is SGDLS and CDR2 is YYNGEE. CDR3 nucleotide sequence: TGTGCCAGCAACCAGGGGGGTGCCCTCACAGATACGCAGTATTTT. As protein: CASNQGGALTDTQYF.

The chain recombines TRBV7-8 with TRBJ2-1; 9 bases line up with TRBD1. The CDR3 loop spans 15 amino acids. V lost 5 bases to trimming and J lost 6 bases; unmatched junction nucleotides: 8. The germline CDR1 and CDR2 sequences are SGHVS and FQNEAQ. CDR3 in amino acids: CASSPRDRDPNEQFF. The CDR3 DNA reads as TGTGCCAGCAGCCCCCGGGACAGGGACCCCAATGAGCAGTTCTTC.

The chain has TRBV30 and TRBJ1-2, with 9 bases matching TRBD1. Germline assignment: CDR1 GTSNPN and CDR2 SVGIG (reference sequence). V lost 2 bases, J lost 4 bases, and 5 bases stayed unmatched. This CDR3 is built from 14 residues. The CDR3 nucleotides are TGTGCCTGGAGTTCTCAACAGGGGGCCTATGGCTACACCTTC. Protein: CAWSSQQGAYGYTF.

The chain combines TRBV10-3 with TRBJ2-7, with 12 nucleotides matching TRBD1. In germline, CDR1 is ENHRY, CDR2 SYGVKD. The CDR3 has 15 amino acids. V was pared by 2 bases and J by 7 bases, with 6 bases of the junction left unmatched. The CDR3 sequence: CAISERDRGLGEQYF. CDR3 nucleotides: TGTGCCATCAGTGAGAGGGACAGGGGGCTAGGAGAGCAGTACTTC.

The rearrangement links TRBV27 to TRBJ1-6; D is ambiguous. The V end was cut by 2 bases, the J end by 8 bases, with 10 bases between. Germline loops: CDR1 MNHEY, CDR2 SMNVEV (reference sequence). The CDR3 spans 14 residues. The CDR3: CASSLTSVDSPLHF. DNA of the CDR3: TGTGCCAGCAGTTTAACGTCAGTGGATTCACCCCTCCACTTT.

The rearrangement links TRBV5-8 to TRBJ2-2; TRBD1 matches 8 bases. V lost 1 base, J lost 1 base, and 6 bases stayed unmatched. Germline loops: CDR1 SGHTS, CDR2 YDEGEE. The CDR3 contains 17 residues. CDR3 loop: CASSLNAGGLNTGELFF. The CDR3 region has the DNA TGTGCCAGCAGCTTGAATGCAGGGGGCTTGAACACCGGGGAGCTGTTTTTT. The full variable domain, with the rest looked up from reference TRBV5-8 and TRBJ2-2, is EAGVTQSPTHLIKTRGQQATLRCSPISGHTSVYWYQQALGLGLQFLLWYDEGEERNRGNFPPRFSGRQFPNYSSELNVNALELEDSALYLCASSLNAGGLNTGELFFGEGSRLTVL.

V is TRBV14 and J is TRBJ2-1; 9 bases are a match to TRBD1. The V segment lost 4 bases and the J segment 9 bases; nucleotides outside the gene matches: 4. The CDR3 is 13 residues long. Germline CDR1 is SGHDN and CDR2 is FVKESK. CDR3 residues: CASSPGTGLEQFF. In nucleotides, the CDR3 is TGTGCCAGCAGCCCCGGGACAGGGCTTGAGCAGTTCTTC. Full variable domain (rest looked up from reference TRBV14 and TRBJ2-1): EAGVTQFPSHSVIEKGQTVTLRCDPISGHDNLYWYRRVMGKEIKFLLHFVKESKQDESGMPNNRFLAERTGGTYSTLKVQPAELEDSGVYFCASSPGTGLEQFFGPGTRLTVL.

The chain couples TRBV19 to TRBJ2-7, with 7 bases fitting TRBD1. Losses at the gene ends were 5 bases for V and 0 bases for J; bases not matched to a gene: 10. The CDR3 spans 16 residues. The V gene's germline CDR1 is LNHDA and CDR2 SQIVND (reference sequence). CDR3 amino acids: CASSVIPGQSSYEQYF. The CDR3 DNA reads TGTGCCAGTAGTGTAATACCGGGACAGAGCTCCTACGAGCAGTACTTC.

The chain uses TRBV27 and TRBJ2-2; 9 bases map to TRBD2. The trim removed 3 bases at V and 2 bases at J, leaving 1 base unmatched. CDR1 is MNHEY and CDR2 is SMNVEV in the germline V gene (reference sequence). There are 15 residues in the CDR3. This chain's CDR3 is CASSLRGGNTGELFF. In nucleotides, the CDR3 is TGTGCCAGCAGTTTGCGGGGGGGTAACACCGGGGAGCTGTTTTTT.

This clone was recorded only once. The rearrangement links TRBV9 to TRBJ1-2; TRBD1 might be the D (5 bases). The CDR3 totals 14 residues. CDR1 is SGDLS, CDR2 YYNGEE, per germline. The V and J ends lost 4 bases and 4 bases respectively, with 14 bases between them. Here the CDR3 reads CASSPGGERYGYTF. The CDR3, as DNA: TGTGCCAGCAGCCCCGGAGGGGAGCGCTATGGCTACACCTTC.